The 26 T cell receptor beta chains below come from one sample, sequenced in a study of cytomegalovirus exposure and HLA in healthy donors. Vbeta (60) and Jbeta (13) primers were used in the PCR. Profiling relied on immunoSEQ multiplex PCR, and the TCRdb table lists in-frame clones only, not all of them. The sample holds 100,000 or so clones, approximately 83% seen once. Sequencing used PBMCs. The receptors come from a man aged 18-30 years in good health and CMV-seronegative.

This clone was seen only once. The CDR3 DNA is TGTGCCAGCAGGGGGACAGCTCGAGGGGATGGCTACACCTTC. It yields the protein CASRGTARGDGYTF. V usage is TRBV6-4 and J usage is TRBJ1-2; 7 bases agree with TRBD1. There are 14 residues in the CDR3. The ends lost 6 bases at V and 6 bases at J; junction bases unmatched: 10. Germline V gene data show CDR1 as MRHNA and CDR2 as SNTAGT.

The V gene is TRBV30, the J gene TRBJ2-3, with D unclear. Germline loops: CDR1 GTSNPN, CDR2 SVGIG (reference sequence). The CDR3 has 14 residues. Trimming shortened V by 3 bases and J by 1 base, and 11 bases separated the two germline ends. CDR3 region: CAWRRPWGTDTQYF. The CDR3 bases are TGTGCCTGGAGGAGGCCCTGGGGCACAGATACGCAGTATTTT.

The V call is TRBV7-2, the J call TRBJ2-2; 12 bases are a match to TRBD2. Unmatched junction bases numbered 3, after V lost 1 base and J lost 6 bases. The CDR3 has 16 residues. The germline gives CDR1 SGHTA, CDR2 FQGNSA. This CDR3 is CASSLDASGRAGELFF. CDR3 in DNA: TGTGCCAGCAGCTTAGATGCTAGCGGGAGGGCCGGGGAGCTGTTTTTT.

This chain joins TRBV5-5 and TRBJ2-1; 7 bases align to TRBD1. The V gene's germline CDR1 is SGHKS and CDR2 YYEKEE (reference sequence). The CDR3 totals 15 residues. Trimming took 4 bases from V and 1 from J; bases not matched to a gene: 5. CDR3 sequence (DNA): TGTGCCAGCAGCACGCCGGGACAGTCCTACAATGAGCAGTTCTTC. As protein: CASSTPGQSYNEQFF.

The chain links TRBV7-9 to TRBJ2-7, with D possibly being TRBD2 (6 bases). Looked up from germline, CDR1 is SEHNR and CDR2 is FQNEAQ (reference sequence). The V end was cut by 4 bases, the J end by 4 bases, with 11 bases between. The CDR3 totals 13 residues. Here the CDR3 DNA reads TGTGCCAGCAGCTGGGGACTGAGATACGAGCAGTACTTC. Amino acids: CASSWGLRYEQYF.

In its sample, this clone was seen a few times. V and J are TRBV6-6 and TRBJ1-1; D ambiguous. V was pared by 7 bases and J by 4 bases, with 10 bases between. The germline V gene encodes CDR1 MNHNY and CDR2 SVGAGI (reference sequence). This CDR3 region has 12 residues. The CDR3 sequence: CASTAGTTEAFF. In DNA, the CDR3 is TGTGCCAGCACTGCAGGAACCACTGAAGCTTTCTTT.

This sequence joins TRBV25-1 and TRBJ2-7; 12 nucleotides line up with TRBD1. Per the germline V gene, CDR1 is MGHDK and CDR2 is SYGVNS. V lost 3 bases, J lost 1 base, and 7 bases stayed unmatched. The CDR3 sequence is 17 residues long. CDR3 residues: CASSESPGQGASYEQYF. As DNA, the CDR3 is TGTGCCAGCAGTGAGTCGCCGGGACAGGGGGCTTCCTACGAGCAGTACTTC.

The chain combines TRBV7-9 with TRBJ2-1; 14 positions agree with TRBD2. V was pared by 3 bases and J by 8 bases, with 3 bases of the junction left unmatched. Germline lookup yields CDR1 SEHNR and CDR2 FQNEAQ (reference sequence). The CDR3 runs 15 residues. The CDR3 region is CASSFGLAGGYEQFF. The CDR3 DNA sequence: TGTGCCAGCAGCTTTGGACTAGCGGGAGGATATGAGCAGTTCTTC.

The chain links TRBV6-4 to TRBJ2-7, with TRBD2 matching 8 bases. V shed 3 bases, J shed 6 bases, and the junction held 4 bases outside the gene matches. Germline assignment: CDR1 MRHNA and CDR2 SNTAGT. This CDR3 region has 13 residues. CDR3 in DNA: TGTGCCAGCAGTGAGGGCGGGGGGTTCGAGCAGTACTTC. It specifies CASSEGGGFEQYF.

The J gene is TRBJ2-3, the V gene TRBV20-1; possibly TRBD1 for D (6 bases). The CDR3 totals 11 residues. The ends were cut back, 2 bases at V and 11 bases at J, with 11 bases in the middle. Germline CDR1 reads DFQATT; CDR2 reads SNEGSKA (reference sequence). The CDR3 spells CSARRGKGQYF. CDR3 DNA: TGCAGTGCTAGAAGGGGGAAGGGGCAGTATTTT.

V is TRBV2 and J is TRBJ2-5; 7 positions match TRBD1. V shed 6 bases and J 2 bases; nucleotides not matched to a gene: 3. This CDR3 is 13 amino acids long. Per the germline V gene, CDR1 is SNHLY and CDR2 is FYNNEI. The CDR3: CASREDRQETQYF. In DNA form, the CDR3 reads TGTGCCAGCAGGGAGGACAGGCAAGAGACCCAGTACTTC.

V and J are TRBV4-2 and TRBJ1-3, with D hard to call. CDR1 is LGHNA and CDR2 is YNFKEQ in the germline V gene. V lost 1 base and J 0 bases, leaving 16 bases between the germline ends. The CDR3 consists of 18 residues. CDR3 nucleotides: TGTGCCAGCAGCCAAGCAGGTACACGAGAGCACTCTGGAAACACCATATATTTT. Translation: CASSQAGTREHSGNTIYF.

In DNA, the CDR3 is TGTGCCAGCAGTTTAGCGACAGGGGGAGGTGAAAAACTGTTTTTT. This translates into CASSLATGGGEKLFF. The J gene is TRBJ1-4, the V gene TRBV28; TRBD1 agrees at 9 bases. The germline gives CDR1 MDHEN, CDR2 SYDVKM. With 2 bases clipped from V and 7 bases from J, the junction kept 5 bases outside the gene matches. There are 15 residues in the CDR3.

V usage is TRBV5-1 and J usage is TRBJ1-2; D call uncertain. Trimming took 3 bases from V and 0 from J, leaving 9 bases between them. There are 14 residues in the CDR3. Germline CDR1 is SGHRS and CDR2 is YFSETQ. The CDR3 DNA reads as TGCGCCAGCAGCTGGGAGGCTTCTAACTATGGCTACACCTTC. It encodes CASSWEASNYGYTF.

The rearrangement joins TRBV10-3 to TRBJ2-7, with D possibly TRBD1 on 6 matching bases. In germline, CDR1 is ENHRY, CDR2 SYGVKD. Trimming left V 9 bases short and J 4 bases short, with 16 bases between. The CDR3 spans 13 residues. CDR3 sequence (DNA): TGTGCCATAGAGGAGGACAGCAAGTACGAGCAGTACTTC. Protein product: CAIEEDSKYEQYF.

The CDR3 protein is CASSAPGQGTDTQYF. CDR3 nucleotides: TGTGCCAGTAGTGCCCCCGGACAGGGCACAGATACGCAGTATTTT. The chain employs TRBV19 and TRBJ2-3; 7 nucleotides line up with TRBD1. The length of the CDR3 is 15 residues. The J segment lost 1 base and the V segment lost 5 bases, leaving 6 bases of the junction unmatched. CDR1 LNHDA and CDR2 SQIVND come from the germline V gene (reference sequence). The full variable domain, in which reference TRBV19 and TRBJ2-3 provide the parts outside the CDR3, is DGGITQSPKYLFRKEGQNVTLSCEQNLNHDAMYWYRQDPGQGLRLIYYSQIVNDFQKGDIAEGYSVSREKKESFPLTVTSAQKNPTAFYLCASSAPGQGTDTQYFGPGTRLTVL.

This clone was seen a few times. This chain's CDR3 is CASSQDLQGSYEQYF. The CDR3, as DNA: TGCGCCAGCAGCCAAGATCTACAGGGGAGCTACGAGCAGTACTTC. The rearrangement joins TRBV4-3 to TRBJ2-7, with 7 nucleotides matching TRBD1. Per the germline V gene, CDR1 is LGHNA and CDR2 is YSLEER. The V gene end was trimmed by 0 bases and the J gene end by 3 bases; junction bases not matched to a gene: 5. The CDR3 has 15 amino acids.

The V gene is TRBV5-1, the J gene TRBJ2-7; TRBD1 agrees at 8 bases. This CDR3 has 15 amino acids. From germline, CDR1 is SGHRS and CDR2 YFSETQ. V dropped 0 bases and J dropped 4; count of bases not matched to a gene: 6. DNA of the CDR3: TGCGCCAGCAGCTTGGGGGCAGGGGGCGGGTACGAGCAGTACTTC. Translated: CASSLGAGGGYEQYF.

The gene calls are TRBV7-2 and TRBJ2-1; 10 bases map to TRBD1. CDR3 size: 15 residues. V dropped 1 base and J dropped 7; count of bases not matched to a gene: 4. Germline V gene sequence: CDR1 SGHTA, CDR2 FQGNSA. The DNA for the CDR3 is TGTGCCAGCAGCTTAGGGGACAGGGGCTATAATGAGCAGTTCTTC. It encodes CASSLGDRGYNEQFF.

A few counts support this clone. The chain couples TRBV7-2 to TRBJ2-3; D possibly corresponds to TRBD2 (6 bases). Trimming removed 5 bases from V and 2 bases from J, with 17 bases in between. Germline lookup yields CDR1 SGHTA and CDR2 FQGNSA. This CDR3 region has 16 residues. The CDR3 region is CASSLQRAGSTDTQYF. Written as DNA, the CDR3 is TGTGCCAGCAGCCTTCAACGTGCGGGGTCCACAGATACGCAGTATTTT.

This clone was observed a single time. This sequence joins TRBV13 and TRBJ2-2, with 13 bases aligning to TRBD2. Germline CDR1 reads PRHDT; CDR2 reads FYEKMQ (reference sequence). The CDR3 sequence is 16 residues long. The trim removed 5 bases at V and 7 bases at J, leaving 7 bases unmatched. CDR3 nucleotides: TGTGCCAGCAGCCAAACTAGCGGGAGGGCCGACGGGGAGCTGTTTTTT. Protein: CASSQTSGRADGELFF.

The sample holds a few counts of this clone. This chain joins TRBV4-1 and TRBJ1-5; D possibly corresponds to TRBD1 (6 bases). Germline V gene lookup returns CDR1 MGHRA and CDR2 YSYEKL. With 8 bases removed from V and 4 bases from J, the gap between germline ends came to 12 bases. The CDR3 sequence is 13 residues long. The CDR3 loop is CASSLGANQPQHF. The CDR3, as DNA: TGCGCCAGCTCCTTGGGGGCTAATCAGCCCCAGCATTTT.

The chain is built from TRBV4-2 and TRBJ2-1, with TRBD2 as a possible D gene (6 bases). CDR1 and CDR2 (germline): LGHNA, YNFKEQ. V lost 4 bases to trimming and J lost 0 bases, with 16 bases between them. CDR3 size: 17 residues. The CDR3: CASSRHLAESSYNEQFF. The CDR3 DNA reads TGTGCCAGCAGCCGTCATTTAGCGGAGAGCTCCTACAATGAGCAGTTCTTC.

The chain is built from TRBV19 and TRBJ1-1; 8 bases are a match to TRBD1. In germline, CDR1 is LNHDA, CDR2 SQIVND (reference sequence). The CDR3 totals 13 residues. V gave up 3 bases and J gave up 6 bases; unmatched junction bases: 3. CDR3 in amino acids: CASSIGQGSEAFF. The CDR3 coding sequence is TGTGCCAGTAGTATCGGACAGGGCTCTGAAGCTTTCTTT.

The CDR3 loop reads CASSYWGGSTDTQYF. CDR3 sequence (DNA): TGTGCCAGCAGTTACTGGGGGGGCAGCACAGATACGCAGTATTTT. The rearrangement joins TRBV6-5 to TRBJ2-3, with D possibly matching TRBD2 (7 bases). The V end lost 1 base, the J end lost 0 bases, and 8 bases lay between the germline ends. In germline, CDR1 is MNHEY, CDR2 SVGAGI. The CDR3 length is 15 residues.

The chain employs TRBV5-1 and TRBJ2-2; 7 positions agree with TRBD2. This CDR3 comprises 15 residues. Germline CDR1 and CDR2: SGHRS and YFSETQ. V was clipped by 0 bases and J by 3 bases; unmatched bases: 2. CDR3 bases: TGCGCCAGCAGCTTGGCGGGGGGAGACACCGGGGAGCTGTTTTTT. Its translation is CASSLAGGDTGELFF.